A selection of T cell receptor beta chains follows, all from one sample in a study of T-cell reconstitution after alpha-beta-depleted transplantation in children. Each CDR3 protein gets one entry after TCRdb re-called the PCR reads with MiXCR. The sample holds about 610,000 distinct CDR3 sequences, 8% to 11% seen once. The source material was PBMCs from the stem cell graft donor, sampled from the stem cell graft. These receptors originate from a human donor who donated a stem cell graft to a child with acute myeloid leukemia. Both conserved end residues are part of each CDR3. Each record gives: V gene, CDR3 protein.

TRBV7-9	CASSSFMGQSFYGYTF
TRBV20-1	CSAREQGGQPQHF
TRBV25-1	CASRGPGQGDYEQYF
TRBV7-2	CASSLVPTSGSALAQFF
TRBV11-2	CASSLDGSGRKADTQYF
TRBV2	CASRFRDTSTDTQYF
TRBV5-6	CASSRSGLPSFF
TRBV7-6	CASSRDPLQGTQYF
TRBV28	CASSAPGGDRGYTF
TRBV9	CASSVADRMDTEAFF
TRBV5-1	CASSLEASYYNEQFF
TRBV29-1	CSVEDHGRDGSYEQYF
TRBV20-1	CSSPGTGQETQYF
TRBV9	CASSVATGAGTAPLSGANVLTF
TRBV6-2/TRBV6-3	CASSRPRAQNNEQFF
TRBV14	CASSQVGRGQKLFF
TRBV20-1	CSASVSIPYQQYF
TRBV10-3	CATAGGGPQETQYF
TRBV7-2	CASSAGQGIDQPQHF
TRBV7-2	CASTTGEGGGETQYF
TRBV27	CASSPTRLAMGRSSYEQYF
TRBV20-1	CSAPDRAIAYEQYF
TRBV25-1	CASSATTVYAGYTF
TRBV6-5	CASSYSQGSRANVLTF
TRBV11-2	CASSLESSGSYEQYF
TRBV28	CASSLGYWDSSPNTEAFF
TRBV12-3/TRBV12-4	CASSLAGLWETQYF
TRBV4-1	CASSQEEKTQYF